The clone carrying this T cell receptor beta chain was counted at least ten times. One entry per CDR3 protein results from TCRdb running MiXCR on the reads. The sample has 250,000 or so distinct CDR3 sequences; less than 35% are singletons. The data originate from a study of kidney transplant recipient with SARS-CoV-2 infection. Sequenced here: a blood sample, sampled at baseline and around day 120 from a kidney transplant recipient. The TCR comes from a male patient aged 30 to 40 who had COVID-19 and was a kidney transplant recipient. Among the T cells, some may be from the graft donor.

Here the CDR3 reads CASSQRFQGADTQYF. The DNA for the CDR3 is TGTGCCAGCAGCCAACGATTCCAGGGGGCGGATACGCAGTATTTT. The chain couples TRBV3-1 to TRBJ2-3; 8 bases fit TRBD1. V shed 2 bases and J 6 bases; nucleotides not matched to a gene: 7. The germline V gene has CDR1 LGHDT and CDR2 YNNKEL (reference sequence). This CDR3 has 15 residues.